This entry describes one T cell receptor beta chain. Its antigen remains undetermined. Base qualities are missing; no much larger clone stands one base away. The source of the sample is a study of control samples from healthy donors and cancer patients (dated by TCRdb to 2020 to 2022). To prepare the library, the immunoSEQ multiplex PCR assay was applied. The source is immuneACCESS, and TCRdb retained only in-frame sequences with V and J called. Part of the clones is not carried over; for the studies checked, unresolved V genes explain less than half of this, and the remainder is unexplained. Counted in this sample were roughly 88,000 clones; approximately 80% of them appeared once. 15% to 20% of the sample goes to the ten largest clones. The clonotype comes from a man aged 25-45 years in good health. Sequencing was performed on blood.

The DNA sequence follows: TGTGCCAGCAGCCCTACGCCGTCCTACTCTGGAAACACCATATATTTT. Its translation reads: CASSPTPSYSGNTIYF. The rearrangement combines TRBV7-9 with TRBJ1-3; the D gene lacks a confident call. The CDR3, from cysteine to phenylalanine, totals 16 residues. Only the CDR3 DNA stays, 48 bases, in frame from base 1. V lost 5 bases and J lost 0 bases; the stretch between them is 14 bases long. Via the germline V gene (reference sequence), CDR1 is SEHNR and CDR2 FQNEAQ.